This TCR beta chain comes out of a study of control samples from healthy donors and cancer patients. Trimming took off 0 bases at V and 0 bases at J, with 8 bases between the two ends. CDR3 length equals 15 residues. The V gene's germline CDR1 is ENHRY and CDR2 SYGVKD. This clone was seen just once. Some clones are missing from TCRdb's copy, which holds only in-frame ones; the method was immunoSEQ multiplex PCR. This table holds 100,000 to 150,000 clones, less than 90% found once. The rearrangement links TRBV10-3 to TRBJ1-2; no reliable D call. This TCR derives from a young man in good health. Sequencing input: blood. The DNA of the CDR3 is TGTGCCATCAGTGAGTCGCCGAATCCTAACTATGGCTACACCTTC. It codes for CAISESPNPNYGYTF.